This passage covers 22 T cell receptor beta chains from one sample sequenced in a study of T cells in Graves' hyperthyroidism and ophthalmopathy. Template material for amplifying TCR beta CDR3 regions consisted of RNA transcripts. HTBI primers were employed in a first-round RT-PCR of the TCR CDR3. TCRdb called the multiplex PCR reads again in MiXCR, with one record for every CDR3 protein. The repertoire includes approximately 330,000 distinct CDR3 sequences, 21% of them detected once, and roughly 52% sits in the top ten. The source material was blood. These receptors came from a woman between 45 and 60 years old with Graves' hyperthyroidism.

This clonotype appeared many times. The chain has TRBV5-6 and TRBJ2-1; 7 nucleotides agree with TRBD2. Trimming removed 7 bases from V and 3 bases from J; junction bases left unmatched: 7. From germline, CDR1 is SGHDT and CDR2 YYEEEE. This CDR3 contains 14 residues. CDR3 in amino acids: CASLGTTHYNEQFF. DNA for the CDR3: TGTGCCAGCCTTGGGACTACTCACTACAATGAGCAGTTCTTC.

V usage is TRBV2 and J usage is TRBJ2-1; TRBD1 matches at 8 bases. The germline gives CDR1 SNHLY, CDR2 FYNNEI. The CDR3 length is 16 residues. J lost 7 bases, V lost 6 bases, and 14 bases had no gene match. The DNA of the CDR3 is TGTGCCAGCAGCGCAATCCCGGGACAGGCTAAAAATGAGCAGTTCTTC. The encoded protein is CASSAIPGQAKNEQFF.

The chain combines TRBV9 with TRBJ2-5, with 14 positions matching TRBD2. This CDR3 contains 16 residues. Per the germline V gene, CDR1 is SGDLS and CDR2 is YYNGEE. V shed 3 bases, J shed 6 bases, and the junction held 7 bases outside the gene matches. The CDR3 DNA reads TGTGCCAGCAGCGCCACCGGGACTAGCGGGGGAAAGACCCAGTACTTC. Protein product: CASSATGTSGGKTQYF.

Many counts were recorded for this clonotype. V gene TRBV7-6 combines with J gene TRBJ2-2; D not certain. The CDR3 is 14 amino acids. Trimming left V 5 bases short and J 3 bases short, with 10 bases between. CDR1 is SGHVS, CDR2 FNYEAQ, per germline. The CDR3 protein is CASSTSGDTGELFF. CDR3 nucleotide sequence: TGTGCCAGCAGCACAAGTGGCGACACCGGGGAGCTGTTTTTT.

The CDR3 DNA reads as TGTGCCAGCAGTTTAGGAGTCAGGGGCAGGAGGTCATTATATGGCTACACCTTC. Its protein product is CASSLGVRGRRSLYGYTF. The chain carries TRBV28 and TRBJ1-2, with D maybe TRBD1 (6 bases). The CDR3 runs 18 residues. The V and J ends lost 2 bases and 5 bases respectively, with 24 bases between them. The germline CDR1 and CDR2 sequences are MDHEN and SYDVKM.

This clonotype was picked up a small number of times. The chain couples TRBV28 to TRBJ1-2; the D is unclear. The germline V and J ends were trimmed by 6 bases and 3 bases, with 8 bases remaining between them. CDR1 MDHEN and CDR2 SYDVKM come from the germline V gene. The CDR3 spans 12 residues. Here the CDR3 DNA reads TGTGCCAGCAGCCCCACTTACTATGGCTACACCTTC. It translates to CASSPTYYGYTF.

A remark on this clonotype: Being one base from a much bigger clone, this may be a read error. J is TRBJ2-5 and V is TRBV18; tentative D call: TRBD2 (6 bases). The CDR3 has 14 residues. CDR1 is KGHSH, CDR2 LQKENI, per germline. The CDR3 spells CASSREVWQETQHF. DNA for the CDR3: TGTGCCAGCTCACGGGAGGTTTGGCAAGAGACCCAGCACTTC.

In its sample, this clonotype was seen many times. The chain uses TRBV28 and TRBJ1-1; TRBD1 might be the D (5 bases). There are 13 residues in the CDR3. Germline V gene data show CDR1 as MDHEN and CDR2 as SYDVKM. V lost 5 bases and J 3 bases, leaving 10 bases between the germline ends. The DNA for the CDR3 is TGTGCCAGCAGTGGGGGGTGGGACACTGAAGCTTTCTTT. The encoded protein is CASSGGWDTEAFF.

This clonotype was picked up a small number of times. The chain couples TRBV9 to TRBJ2-6; a possible D gene is TRBD1 (6 bases). Germline CDR1 is SGDLS and CDR2 is YYNGEE. Trimming cost V 3 bases and J 1 base, with 11 bases left between them. CDR3 size: 16 residues. The CDR3 DNA follows: TGTGCCAGCAGCGGATTTACAGGGTCTGGGGCCAACGTCCTGACTTTC. It yields the protein CASSGFTGSGANVLTF.

This clonotype was seen many times. The J gene is TRBJ2-1, the V gene TRBV3-1; no reliable D call. This CDR3 comprises 15 residues. Trimming cost V 4 bases and J 0 bases, with 10 bases left between them. Per germline, CDR1 LGHDT and CDR2 YNNKEL (reference sequence). This CDR3 reads CASSPRMSSYNEQFF. CDR3 DNA: TGTGCCAGCAGCCCGCGAATGAGCTCCTACAATGAGCAGTTCTTC.

As concerns this clonotype: Likely a read error: the CDR3 ends without its conserved phenylalanine or tryptophan. The chain links TRBV13 to TRBJ2-1; 8 positions match TRBD2. After removal of 1 base from V and 7 bases from J, the junction contained 3 bases not matched to a gene. This CDR3 region has 14 residues. The germline CDR1 and CDR2 sequences are PRHDT and FYEKMQ (reference sequence). The chain's CDR3 is CASSLAGGPNEQFL. The CDR3 DNA follows: TGTGCCAGCAGCTTAGCGGGGGGGCCTAATGAGCAGTTCCTC.

This clonotype was detected ten times or more. The chain recombines TRBV5-1 with TRBJ2-6; no clear D gene. The germline CDR1 and CDR2 sequences are SGHRS and YFSETQ. CDR3 length: 14 residues. V was pared by 4 bases and J by 3 bases, with 8 bases between. The CDR3 sequence is CASSLDDGANVLTF. CDR3 in DNA: TGCGCCAGCAGCCTTGACGATGGGGCCAACGTCCTGACTTTC.

There are many counts of this clonotype. The rearrangement joins TRBV7-9 to TRBJ1-2, with D tentatively TRBD1 (5 bases). The CDR3 is 17 amino acids. Germline V gives CDR1 SEHNR, CDR2 FQNEAQ (reference sequence). Deletions cut 6 bases from V and 6 bases from J, with 26 bases between. The CDR3 region has the DNA TGTGCCAGCAGAGCGATCCGGGACTCCCACTATCGCAATGGCTACACCTTC. Translation: CASRAIRDSHYRNGYTF.

This clonotype was counted at least ten times. The chain uses TRBV20-1 and TRBJ2-3, with TRBD2 identical over 12 bases. The junction had 0 bases not matched to a gene; V was cut back by 2 bases and J by 3 bases. CDR1 DFQATT and CDR2 SNEGSKA come from the germline V gene (reference sequence). The CDR3 spans 14 residues. DNA for the CDR3: TGCAGTGCTAGACTAGCGGGGGGGACAGATACGCAGTATTTT. As protein: CSARLAGGTDTQYF.

This sequence joins TRBV19 and TRBJ2-3, with TRBD1 matching over 8 bases. The germline CDR1 and CDR2 sequences are LNHDA and SQIVND (reference sequence). The junction had 5 bases not matched to a gene; V was cut back by 5 bases and J by 4 bases. CDR3 length: 14 amino acids. CDR3 amino acids: CASSPRTGPDTQYF. The CDR3 bases are TGTGCCAGTAGTCCCCGGACAGGGCCAGATACGCAGTATTTT. Variable domain in full (rest from reference TRBV19 and TRBJ2-3): DGGITQSPKYLFRKEGQNVTLSCEQNLNHDAMYWYRQDPGQGLRLIYYSQIVNDFQKGDIAEGYSVSREKKESFPLTVTSAQKNPTAFYLCASSPRTGPDTQYFGPGTRLTVL.

This clonotype has a handful of counts. The rearrangement uses TRBV19 and TRBJ2-2; D may be TRBD1 (6 bases). Germline V lookup: CDR1 LNHDA, CDR2 SQIVND (reference sequence). Deletions cut 4 bases from V and 0 bases from J, with 15 bases between. The CDR3 runs to 17 residues. Written as DNA, the CDR3 is TGTGCCAGTAGTAAACGGACAGTAGCTGCGAACACCGGGGAGCTGTTTTTT. Protein: CASSKRTVAANTGELFF.

This clonotype was seen a handful of times. A single base separates this from a much larger clone, so it may be a read error. The gene calls are TRBV2 and TRBJ1-2; 8 positions match TRBD1. Germline V gene lookup returns CDR1 SNHLY and CDR2 FYNNEI. The CDR3 covers 15 residues. In DNA form, the CDR3 reads TGTACCAGCACCTTAGGACAGGGCCTTAACTATGGCTACACCTTC. Protein product: CTSTLGQGLNYGYTF.

This clonotype was recorded many times. This chain joins TRBV28 and TRBJ2-3; D is perhaps TRBD2 (5 bases). CDR3 length equals 15 residues. Trimming shortened V by 3 bases and J by 2 bases, and 12 bases separated the two germline ends. The germline V gene has CDR1 MDHEN and CDR2 SYDVKM. The CDR3 DNA reads TGTGCCAGCAGTTTTTGGCGGGCCACCACAGATACGCAGTATTTT. The encoded protein is CASSFWRATTDTQYF.

This clonotype appeared many times. The chain joins TRBV11-2 to TRBJ2-3; D tentatively fits TRBD1 or TRBD2 (5 bases each). V shed 2 bases and J shed 6 bases, with 21 bases lying between them. This CDR3 comprises 17 residues. Germline lookup yields CDR1 SGHAT and CDR2 FQNNGV. CDR3: CASSLLYRGRIGDTQYF. In nucleotides, the CDR3 is TGTGCCAGCAGCTTACTATACCGGGGACGCATCGGGGATACGCAGTATTTT.

This clonotype was observed at least ten times. Compared with germline, one end of the junction differs, possibly owing to a read error. The V gene is TRBV7-9, the J gene TRBJ2-1, with TRBD2 matching over 8 bases. CDR3 size: 15 residues. CDR1 and CDR2 (germline): SEHNR, FQNEAQ (reference sequence). CDR3 sequence: CASSLAGPGGNEQFF. The CDR3 DNA reads TGTGCCAGCAGCCTAGCGGGCCCTGGGGGCAATGAGCAGTTCTTC.

The gene calls are TRBV3-1 and TRBJ2-2; 9 bases match TRBD2. Trimming at V came to 0 bases and at J to 2 bases, leaving 4 bases not matched to a gene. Germline V gives CDR1 LGHDT, CDR2 YNNKEL (reference sequence). This CDR3 has 17 amino acids. The DNA of the CDR3 is TGTGCCAGCAGCCAAGATCTTCTAGCGGGAAACACCGGGGAGCTGTTTTTT. As protein: CASSQDLLAGNTGELFF.

This clonotype was detected only a few times. This rearrangement joins TRBV19 to TRBJ1-2, with D perhaps matching TRBD1 (6 bases). The V end lost 10 bases, the J end lost 5 bases, and 11 bases lay between the germline ends. The V gene's germline CDR1 is LNHDA and CDR2 SQIVND (reference sequence). This CDR3 spans 11 amino acids. The CDR3 reads CATGQTYGYTF. CDR3 sequence (DNA): TGTGCCACCGGACAGACTTATGGCTACACCTTC.